These 14 T cell receptor beta chains originate from one sample sequenced in a study of blood T cell repertoires in COVID-19. TCRdb's copy holds only in-frame clones and misses some; the assay was immunoSEQ multiplex PCR. The table shows 150,000 to 200,000 clones, with more than 75% occurring only once. Sample: peripheral blood. These receptor sequences come from a woman between 40 and 55 years old with COVID-19, enrolled during active disease.

The chain recombines TRBV11-2 with TRBJ2-3; D is unresolved. Trimming stripped 5 bases from V and 4 bases from J, with 10 bases between. CDR1 and CDR2 (germline): SGHAT, FQNNGV. The CDR3 loop spans 13 amino acids. In DNA, the CDR3 is TGTGCCAGCAGCCCCTTGCAGGCAGATACGCAGTATTTT. Its translation: CASSPLQADTQYF.

DNA for the CDR3: TGTGCCAGCAGCCGAACAGGGGGCAGGAACACCGGGGAGCTGTTTTTT. It specifies CASSRTGGRNTGELFF. The chain joins TRBV7-9 to TRBJ2-2, with TRBD1 matching 9 bases. V dropped 5 bases and J dropped 1; count of bases not matched to a gene: 5. This CDR3 region has 16 residues. From germline, CDR1 is SEHNR and CDR2 FQNEAQ (reference sequence).

This chain joins TRBV5-4 and TRBJ2-7; possible D gene TRBD2, 7 bases. CDR1 and CDR2 (germline): SGHNT, YYREEE (reference sequence). The CDR3 has 14 residues. The V gene lost 2 bases and the J gene lost 7 bases, with 16 bases spanning the gap. The CDR3 protein is CASSLGGGAREQYF. The CDR3 nucleotides are TGTGCCAGCAGCTTAGGTGGGGGGGCTAGAGAGCAGTACTTC.

This clone was recorded once. The V call is TRBV4-1, the J call TRBJ1-1, with 8 bases lining up with TRBD1. CDR3 length: 15 residues. CDR1 MGHRA and CDR2 YSYEKL come from the germline V gene. V gave up 2 bases and J gave up 6 bases; unmatched junction bases: 8. The chain's CDR3 is CASSQRTGKAPEAFF. DNA for the CDR3: TGCGCCAGCAGCCAACGGACAGGGAAGGCCCCTGAAGCTTTCTTT.

This chain joins TRBV7-2 and TRBJ1-2; D is perhaps TRBD1 (5 bases). Germline lookup yields CDR1 SGHTA and CDR2 FQGNSA. The CDR3 loop spans 13 amino acids. Trimming removed 5 bases from V and 8 bases from J, with 15 bases in between. This CDR3 is CASSPGQSRGYTF. CDR3 sequence (DNA): TGTGCCAGCAGCCCAGGACAATCCAGGGGCTACACCTTC. The whole variable domain, remainder taken from reference TRBV7-2 and TRBJ1-2, is GAGVSQSPSNKVTEKGKDVELRCDPISGHTALYWYRQSLGQGLEFLIYFQGNSAPDKSGLPSDRFSAERTGGSVSTLTIQRTQQEDSAVYLCASSPGQSRGYTFGSGTRLTVV.

This clone showed up just once. The chain combines TRBV6-1 with TRBJ2-7, with a weak D call TRBD1 (5 bases). The germline V gene encodes CDR1 MNHNS and CDR2 SASEGT. The CDR3 runs to 14 residues. Trimming removed 1 base at V and 2 bases at J, with 9 bases between. CDR3 DNA sequence: TGTGCCAGCAGTGAAGTGGGGCGGACCTACGAGCAGTACTTC. Encoded protein: CASSEVGRTYEQYF.

The chain recombines TRBV7-2 with TRBJ2-3; no reliable D call. The germline CDR1 and CDR2 sequences are SGHTA and FQGNSA. The V and J ends lost 7 bases and 5 bases respectively, with 13 bases between them. The CDR3 extends over 13 amino acids. CDR3 nucleotide sequence: TGTGCCAGCACCGCCGAGGTCCGAGATACGCAGTATTTT. This gives the protein CASTAEVRDTQYF.

The rearrangement links TRBV5-1 to TRBJ2-1; 8 nucleotides agree with TRBD2. The CDR3 has 14 amino acids. Trimming at V came to 1 base and at J to 9 bases, leaving 6 bases not matched to a gene. Germline V lookup: CDR1 SGHRS, CDR2 YFSETQ. CDR3: CASSLHGGAVEQFF. CDR3 in DNA: TGCGCCAGCAGCTTGCACGGGGGGGCCGTTGAGCAGTTCTTC.

CDR3 in amino acids: CASSLELAGGLAKQFF. In DNA form, the CDR3 reads TGCGCCAGCAGCTTGGAGCTAGCGGGAGGATTGGCCAAGCAGTTCTTC. The J gene is TRBJ2-1, the V gene TRBV5-1, with 11 bases fitting TRBD2. The junction had 10 bases not matched to a gene; V was cut back by 0 bases and J by 11 bases. Germline V gives CDR1 SGHRS, CDR2 YFSETQ. This CDR3 has 16 amino acids.

This clone was seen a single time. The CDR3, as DNA: TGTGCCAGCAGTTACGGTAGGGGTGGAGGCTACACCTTC. Translation gives CASSYGRGGGYTF. This chain connects TRBV6-5 to TRBJ1-2, with TRBD1 as a possible D gene (5 bases). From germline, CDR1 is MNHEY and CDR2 SVGAGI. The CDR3 spans 13 residues. Between the trimmed V and J ends, which lost 2 bases and 8 bases, there was a span of 12 bases.

The V gene is TRBV29-1, the J gene TRBJ1-2; D is perhaps TRBD1 (5 bases). Trimming pared 5 bases from V and 4 bases from J, leaving 14 bases between. Germline values: CDR1 SQVTM, CDR2 ANQGSEA. The CDR3 runs to 13 residues. CDR3 region: CSVLTAEFYGYTF. The CDR3 region has the DNA TGCAGCGTTTTGACAGCAGAATTCTATGGCTACACCTTC.

This chain links TRBV6-5 with TRBJ1-2, with a tentative D call TRBD1 (5 bases). Germline-derived CDR1 and CDR2 are MNHEY and SVGAGI. CDR3 size: 15 residues. Trimming left V 0 bases short and J 7 bases short, with 15 bases between. CDR3 in DNA: TGTGCCAGCAGTTACTCGACTGCAGGGTCGCGTGGCTACACCTTC. This translates into CASSYSTAGSRGYTF.

The genes are TRBV6-5 and TRBJ1-2; D is perhaps TRBD1 (5 bases). This CDR3 contains 13 residues. The germline V gene has CDR1 MNHEY and CDR2 SVGAGI. Trimming shortened V by 5 bases and J by 10 bases, and 17 bases separated the two germline ends. The CDR3 region has the DNA TGTGCCAGCAGTACCATCGACAGAAGAGACTACACCTTC. It specifies CASSTIDRRDYTF.

This clone was observed once. This chain uses TRBV2 with TRBJ1-2, with 8 bases lining up with TRBD1. CDR3 length: 13 amino acids. V was clipped by 10 bases and J by 5 bases; unmatched bases: 9. Germline V gene sequence: CDR1 SNHLY, CDR2 FYNNEI. The CDR3, as DNA: TGTGCCACCACAGGGGGAGCGTGGTATGGCTACACCTTC. It encodes CATTGGAWYGYTF.